One T cell receptor (beta chain) is described in this entry. The source of the sample is a study of T cell responses to AZD1222 COVID-19 vaccine. The V segment lost 9 bases and the J segment 6 bases; nucleotides outside the gene matches: 9. The germline V gene has CDR1 SGHAT and CDR2 FQNNGV. The CDR3 contains 13 residues. This table comes from immunoSEQ multiplex PCR, and its TCRdb copy is limited to in-frame clones, with some not included. The sample carries 80,000 to 85,000 clones, around 90% recorded once. The material sequenced was peripheral blood, taken 28 days after the second AZD1222 dose. J is TRBJ2-7 and V is TRBV11-2; TRBD2 agrees at 9 bases. This receptor was taken from an adult who received the AZD1222 COVID-19 vaccine. Written as DNA, the CDR3 is TGTGCCAGTAGTAGCGGGAGAGTCCCCGAGCAGTACTTC. Translation: CASSSGRVPEQYF.